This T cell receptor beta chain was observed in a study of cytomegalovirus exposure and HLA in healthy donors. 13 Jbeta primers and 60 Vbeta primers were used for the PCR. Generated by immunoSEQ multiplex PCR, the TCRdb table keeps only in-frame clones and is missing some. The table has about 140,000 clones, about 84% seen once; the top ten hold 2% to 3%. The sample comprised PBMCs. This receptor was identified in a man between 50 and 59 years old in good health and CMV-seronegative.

The CDR3 DNA follows: TGTGCCTGGACATGGGACAGTTATAATTCACCCCTCCACTTT. This gives the protein CAWTWDSYNSPLHF. The chain joins TRBV30 to TRBJ1-6, with 7 bases aligning to TRBD1. J gave up 4 bases and V 4 bases, and 4 bases lay outside the gene matches. Germline CDR1 GTSNPN, CDR2 SVGIG (reference sequence). The CDR3 is 14 amino acids.